Listed below are T cell receptor beta chains from one sample, sequenced in a study of tumor-infiltrating lymphocytes in primary liver carcinoma. MiXCR, applied by TCRdb to the multiplex PCR reads, yields one record per CDR3 protein. Seen here are some 95,000 distinct CDR3 sequences, approximately 68% observed once, and the top ten hold around 25%. Sequencing was performed on tumor-adjacent normal liver tissue. The receptors shown here come from a man in his forties with primary liver carcinoma and hepatitis B virus infection. CDR3s include the opening cysteine and the closing phenylalanine or tryptophan.

V gene	J gene	CDR3 protein
TRBV18	TRBJ2-3	CASSPSTGTRADTQYF
TRBV6-2/TRBV6-3	TRBJ1-5	CASTWSIYQPQHF
TRBV4-1	TRBJ1-5	CASSQGGWNNQPQHF
TRBV30	TRBJ2-3	CACPAGGLSTDTQYF
TRBV12-3/TRBV12-4	TRBJ2-1	CASSAGQGGLSYKEQFF
TRBV13	TRBJ2-7	CASSLGSDPEQYF
TRBV10-3	TRBJ2-2	CAISASEGLAGLYWELFF
TRBV11-2	TRBJ2-2	CASSPWTANTGELFF
TRBV7-9	TRBJ1-1	CASSGGAFF
TRBV4-1	TRBJ2-3	CANSTTTDMQYF
TRBV29-1	TRBJ2-3	CSAYRDRGTDMQYF
TRBV6-2/TRBV6-3	TRBJ1-2	CASRARGSNYGYTF
TRBV28	TRBJ2-4	CASSALTGRAAKNIQYF
TRBV7-9	TRBJ1-2	CASSFNSPTGDYTF
TRBV29-1	TRBJ2-7	CSVDGAHEQYF
TRBV4-1	TRBJ2-7	CASSQGTRGGLNEQYF
TRBV5-1	TRBJ2-5	CASSKGQGEEIQYF
TRBV7-8	TRBJ2-7	CASSSLTSGSYEQYF
TRBV29-1	TRBJ2-7	CSAERREQYF
TRBV11-3	TRBJ2-3	CVSSGGGQGEANTQYF
TRBV11-1	TRBJ2-3	CASSEGGGLTDTQYF
TRBV6-1	TRBJ1-5	CASSDMDSRGNQPQHF
TRBV29-1	TRBJ2-7	CNVGGGASHEQYF